This entry lists 20 T cell receptor beta chains sequenced from one sample in a study of memory CD4+ T cells and cytomegalovirus serostatus. Single viable CD3+CD4+CD8-CD45RO+ cells were sorted as the memory CD4+ T cells. Measured with immunoSEQ multiplex PCR; TCRdb has only the in-frame clones, and not every one. Of roughly 45,000 clones detected, roughly 78% appear once; the ten largest clones hold around 0.99%. Sequenced input: memory CD4+ T cells from blood. These TCRs come from an adult in good health and CMV-seronegative.

The V and J genes are TRBV27 and TRBJ1-1; TRBD1 agrees at 8 bases. Trimming removed 6 bases from V and 11 bases from J; junction bases left unmatched: 8. This CDR3 comprises 12 residues. Germline CDR1 is MNHEY and CDR2 is SMNVEV (reference sequence). This chain's CDR3 is CASSPRTGSAFF. CDR3 DNA: TGTGCCAGCAGCCCCCGGACAGGGTCGGCTTTCTTT.

This chain uses TRBV6-5 with TRBJ1-1; 9 bases agree with TRBD1. This CDR3 has 16 residues. The ends lost 2 bases at V and 4 bases at J; junction bases unmatched: 8. Looked up from germline, CDR1 is MNHEY and CDR2 is SVGAGI. The CDR3 sequence is CASSYAGTGYGTEAFF. The CDR3 DNA reads TGTGCCAGCAGTTACGCCGGGACAGGGTACGGCACTGAAGCTTTCTTT.

V gene TRBV7-2 combines with J gene TRBJ1-2; perhaps TRBD1 as D (5 bases). Germline CDR1 reads SGHTA; CDR2 reads FQGNSA. V was clipped by 4 bases and J by 2 bases, with 8 bases between them. This CDR3 comprises 13 residues. CDR3 in amino acids: CASSSGTNYGYTF. The CDR3 DNA is TGTGCCAGCAGCTCCGGGACCAACTATGGCTACACCTTC.

The rearrangement joins TRBV7-2 to TRBJ2-4, with D possibly called TRBD1 or TRBD2 (6 bases each). The CDR3 totals 15 residues. Looked up from germline, CDR1 is SGHTA and CDR2 is FQGNSA. The ends were cut back, 0 bases at V and 6 bases at J, with 12 bases in the middle. CDR3 nucleotide sequence: TGTGCCAGCAGCTTAGCGGGGGGCCGGCGAAACATTCAGTACTTC. This codes for CASSLAGGRRNIQYF.

J is TRBJ2-1 and V is TRBV7-2; 7 positions agree with TRBD2. The length of the CDR3 is 17 residues. V trimming: 0 bases; J trimming: 4 bases; junction bases outside the gene matches: 9. The germline V gene has CDR1 SGHTA and CDR2 FQGNSA. The CDR3 loop reads CASSLARGKEGYNEQFF. Here the CDR3 DNA reads TGTGCCAGCAGCTTAGCGCGGGGGAAGGAGGGATACAATGAGCAGTTCTTC.

This chain connects TRBV2 to TRBJ2-7; 9 bases fit TRBD1. This CDR3 is built from 12 residues. Germline V gene data show CDR1 as SNHLY and CDR2 as FYNNEI. The junction had 3 bases not matched to a gene; V was cut back by 9 bases and J by 3 bases. CDR3 DNA sequence: TGTGCCAGTCGGACAGGGGTCTACGAGCAGTACTTC. This gives the protein CASRTGVYEQYF.

The chain couples TRBV28 to TRBJ1-1; D is ambiguous. This CDR3 has 13 amino acids. In germline, CDR1 is MDHEN, CDR2 SYDVKM. V lost 2 bases to trimming and J lost 6 bases, with 10 bases between them. The CDR3 bases are TGTGCCAGCAGTTTAGGGTATGCACCTGAAGCTTTCTTT. This codes for CASSLGYAPEAFF.

The table lists this clone with a few counts. The rearrangement uses TRBV7-9 and TRBJ1-2; tentative D call: TRBD1 (5 bases). Germline-derived CDR1 and CDR2 are SEHNR and FQNEAQ (reference sequence). Between the trimmed V and J ends, which lost 3 bases and 6 bases, there was a span of 11 bases. The CDR3 has 13 amino acids. The CDR3 DNA follows: TGTGCCAGCAGCTTCCCAGGGAGCAATGGCTACACCTTC. Protein product: CASSFPGSNGYTF.

The CDR3 DNA reads as TGTGCCAGCAGCCTTAGACAGGGGGCGAACAATGAGCAGTTCTTC. Translated: CASSLRQGANNEQFF. The chain combines TRBV5-4 with TRBJ2-1; 10 bases agree with TRBD1. Germline CDR1 is SGHNT and CDR2 is YYREEE (reference sequence). V was pared by 4 bases and J by 5 bases, with 6 bases of the junction left unmatched. The CDR3 consists of 15 residues.

The J gene is TRBJ2-2, the V gene TRBV6-1; D is uncertain. Germline lookup yields CDR1 MNHNS and CDR2 SASEGT. The CDR3 covers 15 residues. V was trimmed by 0 bases and J by 6 bases, leaving 11 bases between them. The CDR3 DNA sequence: TGTGCCAGCAGTGAAGCCAAAGGGATCGCCGGGGAGCTGTTTTTT. Translated: CASSEAKGIAGELFF.

In this sample, this clone is medium-sized. The chain carries TRBV9 and TRBJ2-1; possibly TRBD1 for D (5 bases). V was trimmed by 0 bases and J by 8 bases, leaving 9 bases between them. Germline-derived CDR1 and CDR2 are SGDLS and YYNGEE. This CDR3 contains 13 residues. The CDR3 coding sequence is TGTGCCAGCAGCGTAGCAGGGATGCATGAGCAGTTCTTC. Its translation: CASSVAGMHEQFF.

J is TRBJ1-3 and V is TRBV10-2; 8 bases are a match to TRBD1. J lost 4 bases, V lost 6 bases, and 2 bases had no gene match. CDR1 WSHSY and CDR2 SAAADI come from the germline V gene. The CDR3 is 13 residues long. In DNA, the CDR3 is TGCGCCAGCAGGAGACAGGGGGGAAACACCATATATTTT. Protein sequence: CASRRQGGNTIYF.

The rearrangement links TRBV7-3 to TRBJ2-2, with unresolved D. The length of the CDR3 is 14 residues. Germline V gives CDR1 SGHTA, CDR2 FQGTGA. The V end lost 5 bases, the J end lost 2 bases, and 9 bases lay between the germline ends. CDR3 nucleotide sequence: TGTGCCAGCAGCGGAAACAGTAACACCGGGGAGCTGTTTTTT. It yields the protein CASSGNSNTGELFF.

In its sample, this clone was seen a few times. The chain carries TRBV5-1 and TRBJ1-1, with D maybe TRBD1 (6 bases). CDR1 SGHRS and CDR2 YFSETQ come from the germline V gene. Trimming took 0 bases from V and 4 from J, leaving 13 bases between them. The CDR3 consists of 15 residues. CDR3 region: CASSLAGGGLTEAFF. CDR3 DNA sequence: TGCGCCAGCAGCTTGGCCGGGGGGGGCCTCACTGAAGCTTTCTTT.

This clone occurred once. The chain links TRBV18 to TRBJ1-4; 8 nucleotides match TRBD1. Per the germline V gene, CDR1 is KGHSH and CDR2 is LQKENI. The CDR3 contains 14 residues. Trimming cost V 3 bases and J 5 bases; bases outside gene matches: 2. The CDR3 DNA sequence: TGTGCCAGCTCACCCAGACAGGGGAATGAAAAACTGTTTTTT. Protein sequence: CASSPRQGNEKLFF.

V usage is TRBV28 and J usage is TRBJ2-2; D gene uncertain. Germline V gene sequence: CDR1 MDHEN, CDR2 SYDVKM. With 7 bases removed from V and 0 bases from J, the gap between germline ends came to 6 bases. The CDR3 is 13 amino acids. CDR3 in amino acids: CASMRSNTGELFF. The CDR3, as DNA: TGTGCCAGCATGAGGTCGAACACCGGGGAGCTGTTTTTT.

The J gene is TRBJ2-2, the V gene TRBV7-3; 9 bases are a match to TRBD2. V dropped 6 bases and J dropped 1; count of bases not matched to a gene: 3. Germline V gene sequence: CDR1 SGHTA, CDR2 FQGTGA. There are 15 residues in the CDR3. The CDR3 reads CASSLSGGNTGELFF. The CDR3 bases are TGTGCCAGCAGTCTTAGCGGGGGGAACACCGGGGAGCTGTTTTTT.

This clone was seen only a few times. The chain uses TRBV25-1 and TRBJ1-6; D not certain. Germline CDR1 and CDR2: MGHDK and SYGVNS. Trimming pared 1 base from V and 10 bases from J, leaving 8 bases between. This CDR3 comprises 13 residues. DNA for the CDR3: TGTGCCAGCAGTGAATGGGGTGGATCACCCCTCCACTTT. Translation: CASSEWGGSPLHF.

The chain uses TRBV19 and TRBJ2-3; 9 bases align to TRBD2. The CDR3 is 16 amino acids. V lost 3 bases and J lost 5; bases outside the gene matches: 9. Germline assignment: CDR1 LNHDA and CDR2 SQIVND (reference sequence). This CDR3 is CASSIRASGAVDTQYF. CDR3 nucleotide sequence: TGTGCCAGTAGTATCCGGGCTAGCGGGGCGGTAGATACGCAGTATTTT.

This clone was detected only once. The gene calls are TRBV6-5 and TRBJ2-7; 9 bases align to TRBD1. V trimming: 0 bases; J trimming: 5 bases; junction bases outside the gene matches: 5. The CDR3 consists of 15 residues. Germline lookup yields CDR1 MNHEY and CDR2 SVGAGI. The DNA for the CDR3 is TGTGCCAGCAGTTACTCCGGGACAGGGATCCACGAGCAGTACTTC. This sequence encodes CASSYSGTGIHEQYF.